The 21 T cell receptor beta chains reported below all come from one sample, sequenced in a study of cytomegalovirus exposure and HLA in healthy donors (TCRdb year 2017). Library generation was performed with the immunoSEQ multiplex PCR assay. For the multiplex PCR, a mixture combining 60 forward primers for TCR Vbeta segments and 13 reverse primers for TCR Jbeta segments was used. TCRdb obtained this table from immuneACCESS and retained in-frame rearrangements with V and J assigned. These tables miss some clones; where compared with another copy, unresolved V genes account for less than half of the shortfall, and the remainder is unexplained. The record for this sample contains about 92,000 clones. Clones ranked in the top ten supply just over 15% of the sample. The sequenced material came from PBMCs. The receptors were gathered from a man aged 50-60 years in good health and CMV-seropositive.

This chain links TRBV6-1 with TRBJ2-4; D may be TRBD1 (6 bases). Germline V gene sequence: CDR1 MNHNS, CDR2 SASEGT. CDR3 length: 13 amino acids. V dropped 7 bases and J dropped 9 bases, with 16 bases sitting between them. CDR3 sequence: CASTGQSDGIQYF. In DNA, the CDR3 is TGTGCCAGCACCGGACAGTCGGATGGCATTCAGTACTTC.

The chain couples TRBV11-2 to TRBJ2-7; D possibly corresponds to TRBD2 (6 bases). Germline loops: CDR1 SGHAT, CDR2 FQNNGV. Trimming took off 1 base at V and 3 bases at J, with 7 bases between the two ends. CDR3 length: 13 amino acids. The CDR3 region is CASSLGRDYEQYV. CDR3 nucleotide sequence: TGTGCCAGCAGCTTAGGGAGGGACTACGAGCAGTACGTC.

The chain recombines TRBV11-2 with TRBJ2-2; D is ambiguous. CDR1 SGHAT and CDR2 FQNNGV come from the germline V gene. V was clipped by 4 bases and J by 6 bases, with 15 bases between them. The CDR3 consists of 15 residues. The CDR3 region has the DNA TGTGCCAGCAGCTCCTTCCGTGGCGGCGCCGGGGAGCTGTTTTTT. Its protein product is CASSSFRGGAGELFF.

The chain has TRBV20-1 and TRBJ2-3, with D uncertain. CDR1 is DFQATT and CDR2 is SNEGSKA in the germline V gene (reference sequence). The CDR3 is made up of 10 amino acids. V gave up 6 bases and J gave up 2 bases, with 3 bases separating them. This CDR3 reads CSAITDTQYF. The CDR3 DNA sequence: TGCAGTGCCATCACAGATACGCAGTATTTT.

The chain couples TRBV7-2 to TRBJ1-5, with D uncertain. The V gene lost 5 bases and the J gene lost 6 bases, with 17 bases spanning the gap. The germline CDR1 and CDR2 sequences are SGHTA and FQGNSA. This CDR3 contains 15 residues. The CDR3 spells CASSTNTGTLQPQHF. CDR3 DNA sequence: TGTGCCAGCAGCACCAACACGGGTACCCTTCAGCCCCAGCATTTT.

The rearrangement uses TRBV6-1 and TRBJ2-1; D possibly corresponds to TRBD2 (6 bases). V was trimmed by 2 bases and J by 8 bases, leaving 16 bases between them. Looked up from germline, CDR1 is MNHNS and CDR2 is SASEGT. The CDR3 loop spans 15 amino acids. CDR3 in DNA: TGTGCCAGCAGTGAAAGGGGTAGCGGCGGGTATGAGCAGTTCTTC. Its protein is CASSERGSGGYEQFF.

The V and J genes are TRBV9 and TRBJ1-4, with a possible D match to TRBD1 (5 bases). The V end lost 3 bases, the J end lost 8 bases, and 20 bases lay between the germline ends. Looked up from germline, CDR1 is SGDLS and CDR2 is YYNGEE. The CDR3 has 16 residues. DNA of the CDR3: TGTGCCAGCAGCGGGGACGGGAGGAAGGAGAGCGAAAAACTGTTTTTT. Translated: CASSGDGRKESEKLFF.

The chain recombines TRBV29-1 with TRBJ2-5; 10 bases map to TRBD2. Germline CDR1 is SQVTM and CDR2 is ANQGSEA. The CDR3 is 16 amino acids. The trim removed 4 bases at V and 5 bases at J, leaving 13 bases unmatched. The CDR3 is CSVGTSGDLIRETQYF. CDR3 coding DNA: TGCAGCGTTGGGACTAGCGGAGATCTTATTCGTGAGACCCAGTACTTC.

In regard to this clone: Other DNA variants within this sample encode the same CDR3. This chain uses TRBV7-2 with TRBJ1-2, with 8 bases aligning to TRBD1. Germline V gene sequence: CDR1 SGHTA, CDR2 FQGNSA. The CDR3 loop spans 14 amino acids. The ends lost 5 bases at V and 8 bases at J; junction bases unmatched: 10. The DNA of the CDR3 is TGTGCCAGCAGCCCCGGACAGGGAGCGGGCGGCTACACCTTC. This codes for CASSPGQGAGGYTF.

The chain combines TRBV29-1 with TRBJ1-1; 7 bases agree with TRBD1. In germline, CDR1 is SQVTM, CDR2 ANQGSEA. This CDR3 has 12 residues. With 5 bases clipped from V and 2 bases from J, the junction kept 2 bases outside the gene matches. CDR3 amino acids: CSVRTGNTEAFF. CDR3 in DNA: TGCAGCGTTCGGACAGGCAACACTGAAGCTTTCTTT. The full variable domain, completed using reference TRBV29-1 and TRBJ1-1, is SAVISQKPSRDICQRGTSLTIQCQVDSQVTMMFWYRQQPGQSLTLIATANQGSEATYESGFVIDKFPISRPNLTFSTLTVSNMSPEDSSIYLCSVRTGNTEAFFGQGTRLTVV.

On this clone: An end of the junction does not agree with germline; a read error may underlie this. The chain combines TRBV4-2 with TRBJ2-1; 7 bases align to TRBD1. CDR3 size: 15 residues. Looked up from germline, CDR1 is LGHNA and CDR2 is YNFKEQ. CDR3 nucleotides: TGTGCCAGCACCCAAAGTGAGGGGGCGCTTACCCAGCAGTTCTTC. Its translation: CASTQSEGALTQQFF.

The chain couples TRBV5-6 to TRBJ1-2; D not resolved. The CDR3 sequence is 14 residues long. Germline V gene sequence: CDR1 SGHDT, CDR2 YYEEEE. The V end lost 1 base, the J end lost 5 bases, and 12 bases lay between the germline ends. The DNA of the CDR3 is TGTGCCAGCAGCTTGCGGGGTCTTGATTATGGCTACACCTTC. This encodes CASSLRGLDYGYTF.

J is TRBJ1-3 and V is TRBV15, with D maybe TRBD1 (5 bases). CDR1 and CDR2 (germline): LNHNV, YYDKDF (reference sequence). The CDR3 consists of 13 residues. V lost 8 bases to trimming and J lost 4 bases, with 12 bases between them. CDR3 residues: CATVGTSGNTIYF. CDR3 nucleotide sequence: TGTGCCACCGTCGGGACTTCAGGAAACACCATATATTTT.

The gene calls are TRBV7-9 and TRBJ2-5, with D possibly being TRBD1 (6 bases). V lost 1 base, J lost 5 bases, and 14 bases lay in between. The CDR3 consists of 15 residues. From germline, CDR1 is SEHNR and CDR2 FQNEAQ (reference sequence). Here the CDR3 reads CASSLVRAGAETQYF. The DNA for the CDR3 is TGTGCCAGCAGCTTAGTGAGGGCAGGGGCTGAGACCCAGTACTTC.

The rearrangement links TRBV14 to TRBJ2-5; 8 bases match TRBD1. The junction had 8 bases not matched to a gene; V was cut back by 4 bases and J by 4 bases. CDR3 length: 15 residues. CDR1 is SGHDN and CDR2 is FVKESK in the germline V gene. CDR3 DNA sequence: TGTGCCAGCAGCCTACCGACAGGGGAACGAGAGACCCAGTACTTC. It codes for CASSLPTGERETQYF.

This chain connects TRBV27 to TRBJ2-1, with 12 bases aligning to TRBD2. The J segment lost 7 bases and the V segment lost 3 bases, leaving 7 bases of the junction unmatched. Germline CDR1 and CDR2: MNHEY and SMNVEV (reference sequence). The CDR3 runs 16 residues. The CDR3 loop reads CASSFSGTSGRNEQFF. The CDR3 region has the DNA TGTGCCAGCAGTTTCTCCGGAACTAGCGGGAGGAATGAGCAGTTCTTC.

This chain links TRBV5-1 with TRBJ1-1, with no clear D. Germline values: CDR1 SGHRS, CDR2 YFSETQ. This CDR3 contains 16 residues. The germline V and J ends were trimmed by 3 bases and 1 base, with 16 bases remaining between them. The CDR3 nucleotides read TGCGCCAGCAGCTCCCCTTGGACTTTGGGGAACACTGAAGCTTTCTTT. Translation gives CASSSPWTLGNTEAFF. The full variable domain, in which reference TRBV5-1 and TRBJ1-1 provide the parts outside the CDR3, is KAGVTQTPRYLIKTRGQQVTLSCSPISGHRSVSWYQQTPGQGLQFLFEYFSETQRNKGNFPGRFSGRQFSNSRSEMNVSTLELGDSALYLCASSSPWTLGNTEAFFGQGTRLTVV.

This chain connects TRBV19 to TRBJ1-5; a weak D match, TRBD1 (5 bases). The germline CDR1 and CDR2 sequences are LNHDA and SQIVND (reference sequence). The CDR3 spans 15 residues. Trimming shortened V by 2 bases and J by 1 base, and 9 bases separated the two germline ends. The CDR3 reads CASSIWGASNQPQHF. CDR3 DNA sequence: TGTGCCAGTAGTATATGGGGCGCCAGCAATCAGCCCCAGCATTTT.

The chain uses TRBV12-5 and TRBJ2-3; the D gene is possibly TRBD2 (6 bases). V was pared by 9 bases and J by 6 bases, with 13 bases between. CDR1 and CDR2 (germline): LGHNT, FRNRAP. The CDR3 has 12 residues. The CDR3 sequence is CASADLADTQYF. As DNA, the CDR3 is TGTGCTAGCGCCGATCTAGCGGATACGCAGTATTTT.

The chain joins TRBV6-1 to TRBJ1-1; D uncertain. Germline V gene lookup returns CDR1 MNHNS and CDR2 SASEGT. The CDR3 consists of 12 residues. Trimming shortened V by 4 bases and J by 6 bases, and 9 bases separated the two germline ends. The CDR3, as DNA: TGTGCCAGCAGTGTTTGGAGCGCTGAAGCTTTCTTT. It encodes CASSVWSAEAFF.

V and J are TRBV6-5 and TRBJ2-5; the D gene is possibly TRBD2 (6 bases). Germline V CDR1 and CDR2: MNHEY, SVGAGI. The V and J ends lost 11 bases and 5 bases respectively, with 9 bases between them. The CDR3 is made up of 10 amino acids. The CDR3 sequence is CAGGRETQYF. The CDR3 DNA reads TGTGCCGGGGGGAGGGAGACCCAGTACTTC.